This record looks at one T cell receptor (beta chain) sequence and its context. This entry is derived from a study of Ad26.COV2.S vaccination and SARS-CoV-2 variants. Whole-study context: Administration of Ad26.COV2.S was intramuscular, either once or twice 56 days apart.

Here immunoSEQ multiplex PCR was the method, and the copy in TCRdb shows in-frame clones only, minus some. The data contain roughly 680,000 clones, 89% of them singletons. The CDR3 runs to 13 residues. Per the germline V gene, CDR1 is SGHTA and CDR2 is FQGNSA. Trimming removed 6 bases from V and 8 bases from J, with 11 bases in between. Regarding treatment: some 20 received Ad26.COV2.S at low or high dose, single or two shots; roughly five received placebo; per-sample allocation not given. Sampling was performed 63 days after the first vaccine or placebo injection. A Boston adult aged 18-55 years was the donor.

The rearrangement uses TRBV7-2 and TRBJ2-6; D assignment may be TRBD1 or TRBD2 (6 bases each). This sample comprised peripheral blood, obtained in a trial of Ad26.COV2.S vaccine versus placebo. This TCR was sampled from a person between 18 and 60 years old who received the Ad26.COV2.S COVID-19 vaccine or a placebo. The CDR3 DNA reads as TGTGCCAGCAGGATAGGGGGGTCCAACGTCCTGACTTTC. Amino acids: CASRIGGSNVLTF.